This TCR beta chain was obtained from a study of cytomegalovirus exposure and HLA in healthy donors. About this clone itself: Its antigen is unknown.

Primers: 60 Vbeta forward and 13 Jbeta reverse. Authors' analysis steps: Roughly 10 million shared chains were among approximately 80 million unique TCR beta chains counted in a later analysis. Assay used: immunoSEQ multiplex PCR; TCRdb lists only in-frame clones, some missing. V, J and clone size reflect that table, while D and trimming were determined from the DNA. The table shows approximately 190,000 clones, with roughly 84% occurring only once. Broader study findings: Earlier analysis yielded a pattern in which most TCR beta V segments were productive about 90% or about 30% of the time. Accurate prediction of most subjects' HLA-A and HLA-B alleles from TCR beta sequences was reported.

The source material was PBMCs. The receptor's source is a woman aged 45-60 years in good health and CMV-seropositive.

This CDR3 is CASSQRGPLAGNEQFF. CDR3 DNA sequence: TGTGCCAGCAGTCAGAGGGGGCCTCTAGCGGGGAATGAGCAGTTCTTC. The V call is TRBV25-1, the J call TRBJ2-1; 9 nucleotides agree with TRBD2. V was pared by 5 bases and J by 7 bases, with 12 bases of the junction left unmatched. Germline loops: CDR1 MGHDK, CDR2 SYGVNS. The CDR3 has 16 residues.